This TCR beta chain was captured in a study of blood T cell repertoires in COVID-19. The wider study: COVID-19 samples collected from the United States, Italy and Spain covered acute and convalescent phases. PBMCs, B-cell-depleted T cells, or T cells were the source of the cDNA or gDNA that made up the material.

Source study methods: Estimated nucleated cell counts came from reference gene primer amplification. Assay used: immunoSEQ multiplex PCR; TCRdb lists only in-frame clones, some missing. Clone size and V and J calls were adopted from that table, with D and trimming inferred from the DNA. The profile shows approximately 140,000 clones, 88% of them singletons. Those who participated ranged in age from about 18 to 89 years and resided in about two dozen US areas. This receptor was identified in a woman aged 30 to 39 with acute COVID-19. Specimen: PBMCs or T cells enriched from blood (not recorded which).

CDR3 bases: TGTGCCAGCAGTTCGGTACAGGGGGCGCTTCAGCCCCAGCATTTT. Protein sequence: CASSSVQGALQPQHF. The V gene is TRBV6-5, the J gene TRBJ1-5, with TRBD1 matching 9 bases. The germline CDR1 and CDR2 sequences are MNHEY and SVGAGI. The CDR3 is 15 residues long. With V trimmed by 4 bases and J by 6 bases, 7 bases remained unmatched.